This T cell receptor beta chain stems from a study of PD-L1 blockade in urothelial cancer. Whole-study context: A median of approximately 150,000 T cells was found in the blood samples.

The time point is: pretreatment peripheral blood. V was trimmed by 1 base and J by 3 bases, leaving 19 bases between them. Germline-derived CDR1 and CDR2 are LNHNV and YYDKDF (reference sequence). This CDR3 is built from 18 residues. Only in-frame clones appear in the TCRdb table, and some are missing; sequencing was by immunoSEQ multiplex PCR. Of roughly 120,000 clones in the sample, about 81% were seen once. The sample consisted of PBMCs, taken around atezolizumab (anti-PD-L1) treatment. The chain combines TRBV15 with TRBJ1-5, with D perhaps matching TRBD1 (5 bases). The source of this sequence is a man between 50 and 59 years old with urothelial cancer. The DNA of the CDR3 is TGTGCCACCAGCAGAGGTCCGCCTGCGACCAGGGACAATCAGCCCCAGCATTTT. Its translation: CATSRGPPATRDNQPQHF.